Listed here are 5 T cell receptor beta chains from one sample, sequenced in a study of shared clonotypes between healthy human individuals. The data were produced by immunoSEQ multiplex PCR, yet TCRdb's version contains in-frame clones alone and is incomplete. This table has about 520,000 clones, around four fifths appearing once. The source material was PBMCs. Source of these receptors: a woman aged 40 to 50 in good health. Some clones in this sample may be carry-over from other donors' samples.

This clone was detected a few times. The V gene is TRBV7-9, the J gene TRBJ2-2; 7 bases fit TRBD1. This CDR3 is built from 14 residues. Germline assignment: CDR1 SEHNR and CDR2 FQNEAQ (reference sequence). V shed 10 bases, J shed 1 base, and the junction held 6 bases outside the gene matches. CDR3 coding DNA: TGTGCCACACCCCGGACAGGGAACACCGGGGAGCTGTTTTTT. This codes for CATPRTGNTGELFF. Complete variable domain (other parts from reference TRBV7-9 and TRBJ2-2): DTGVSQNPRHKITKRGQNVTFRCDPISEHNRLYWYRQTLGQGPEFLTYFQNEAQLEKSRLLSDRFSAERPKGSFSTLEIQRTEQGDSAMYLCATPRTGNTGELFFGEGSRLTVL.

This clone was observed once. The V gene is TRBV7-2, the J gene TRBJ2-1; no definite D call. Trimming pared 3 bases from V and 3 bases from J, leaving 9 bases between. This CDR3 region has 14 residues. Looked up from germline, CDR1 is SGHTA and CDR2 is FQGNSA. The CDR3 DNA follows: TGTGCCAGCAGCTTTGCGGTGCTCTACAATGAGCAGTTCTTC. Translating gives CASSFAVLYNEQFF.

The sample holds one count of this clone. This rearrangement joins TRBV27 to TRBJ2-5, with 15 bases aligning to TRBD2. J was trimmed by 5 bases and V by 5 bases; bases with no gene match: 6. This CDR3 comprises 16 residues. Per the germline V gene, CDR1 is MNHEY and CDR2 is SMNVEV (reference sequence). CDR3 nucleotides: TGTGCCAGCAGTATCGGGACTAGCGGGAGGAGGGAGACCCAGTACTTC. Translation gives CASSIGTSGRRETQYF.

The chain employs TRBV6-5 and TRBJ2-5; TRBD2 is a possible D gene (5 bases). The end of the DNA aligns better with TRBJ2-7, so the J call may be wrong. This CDR3 region has 13 residues. In germline, CDR1 is MNHEY, CDR2 SVGAGI. This chain's CDR3 is CASSLGDTYEQYF. DNA for the CDR3: TGTGCCAGCAGTTTGGGAGATACCTACGAGCAGTACTTC.

The V call is TRBV30, the J call TRBJ2-3; 7 positions match TRBD2. Germline V lookup: CDR1 GTSNPN, CDR2 SVGIG (reference sequence). The CDR3 length is 15 residues. The V gene end was trimmed by 5 bases and the J gene end by 4 bases; junction bases not matched to a gene: 12. The CDR3: CAWDISGGSPDTQYF. The CDR3 DNA reads TGTGCCTGGGATATATCAGGCGGGAGCCCAGATACGCAGTATTTT.